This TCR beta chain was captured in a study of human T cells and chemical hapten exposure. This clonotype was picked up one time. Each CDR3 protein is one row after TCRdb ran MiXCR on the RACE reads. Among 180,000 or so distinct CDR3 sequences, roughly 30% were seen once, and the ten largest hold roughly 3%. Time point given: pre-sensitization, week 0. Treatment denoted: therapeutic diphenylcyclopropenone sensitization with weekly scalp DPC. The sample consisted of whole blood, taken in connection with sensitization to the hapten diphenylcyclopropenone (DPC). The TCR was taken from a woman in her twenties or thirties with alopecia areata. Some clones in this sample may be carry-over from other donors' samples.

The CDR3 region has the DNA TGTGCCAGCAGCTTGTGGGGGCAGGCTAATGAAAAACTGTTTTTT. As protein: CASSLWGQANEKLFF. The rearrangement uses TRBV5-5 and TRBJ1-4; D might be TRBD1 (6 bases). The CDR3 is 15 residues long. The V gene's germline CDR1 is SGHKS and CDR2 YYEKEE (reference sequence). Trimming took 1 base from V and 3 from J, leaving 10 bases between them.